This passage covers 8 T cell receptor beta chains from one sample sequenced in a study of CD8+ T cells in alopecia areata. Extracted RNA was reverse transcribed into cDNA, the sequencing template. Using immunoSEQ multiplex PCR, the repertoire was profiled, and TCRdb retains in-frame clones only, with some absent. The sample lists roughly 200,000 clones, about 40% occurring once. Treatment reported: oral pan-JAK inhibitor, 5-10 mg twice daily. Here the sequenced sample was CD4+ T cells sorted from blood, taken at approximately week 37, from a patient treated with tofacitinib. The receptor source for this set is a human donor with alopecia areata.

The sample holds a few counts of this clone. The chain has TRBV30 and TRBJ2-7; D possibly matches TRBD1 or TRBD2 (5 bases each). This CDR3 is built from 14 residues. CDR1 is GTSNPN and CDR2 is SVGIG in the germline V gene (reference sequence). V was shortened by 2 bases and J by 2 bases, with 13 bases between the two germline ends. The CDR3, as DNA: TGTGCCTGGAGTCCCTCGGGGCTACCCTACGAGCAGTACTTC. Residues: CAWSPSGLPYEQYF.

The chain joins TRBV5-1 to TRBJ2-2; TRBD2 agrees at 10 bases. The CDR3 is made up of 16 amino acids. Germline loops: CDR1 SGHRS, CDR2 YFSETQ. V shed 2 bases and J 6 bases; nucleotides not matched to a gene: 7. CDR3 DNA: TGCGCCAGCAGCTTCGACCTAGCGGGAGCTCCCGGGGAGCTGTTTTTT. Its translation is CASSFDLAGAPGELFF.

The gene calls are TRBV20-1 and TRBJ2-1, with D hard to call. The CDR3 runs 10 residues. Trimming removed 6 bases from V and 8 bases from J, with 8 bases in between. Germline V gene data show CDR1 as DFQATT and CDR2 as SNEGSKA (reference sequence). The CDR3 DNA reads TGCAGTGCCCCGAGCCATGAGCAGTTCTTC. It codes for CSAPSHEQFF.

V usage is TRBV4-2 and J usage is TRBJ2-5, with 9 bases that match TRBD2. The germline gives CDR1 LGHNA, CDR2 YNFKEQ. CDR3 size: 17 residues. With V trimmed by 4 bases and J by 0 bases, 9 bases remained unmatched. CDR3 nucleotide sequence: TGTGCCAGCAGCCTCAGTTATAGCGGGAGTCACCAAGAGACCCAGTACTTC. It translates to CASSLSYSGSHQETQYF.

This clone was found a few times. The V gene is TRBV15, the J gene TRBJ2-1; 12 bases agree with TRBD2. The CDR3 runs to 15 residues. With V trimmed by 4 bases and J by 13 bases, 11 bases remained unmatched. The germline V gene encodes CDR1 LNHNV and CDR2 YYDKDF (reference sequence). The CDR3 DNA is TGTGCCACCAGCAAACGACTAGCGGGAGTGGATGTACAGTTCTTC. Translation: CATSKRLAGVDVQFF.

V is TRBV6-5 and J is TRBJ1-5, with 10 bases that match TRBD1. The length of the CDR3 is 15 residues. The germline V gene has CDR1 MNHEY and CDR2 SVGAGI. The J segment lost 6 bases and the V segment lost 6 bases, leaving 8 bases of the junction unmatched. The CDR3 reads CASSPDRGHGQPQHF. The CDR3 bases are TGTGCCAGCAGCCCTGACAGGGGGCACGGTCAGCCCCAGCATTTT.

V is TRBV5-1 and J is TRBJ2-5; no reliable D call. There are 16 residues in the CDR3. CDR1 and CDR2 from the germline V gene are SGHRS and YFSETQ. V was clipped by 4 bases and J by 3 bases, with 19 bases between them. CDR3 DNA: TGCGCCAGCAGCCAGTCCCGAAACAGTATCGAAGAGACCCAGTACTTC. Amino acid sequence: CASSQSRNSIEETQYF.

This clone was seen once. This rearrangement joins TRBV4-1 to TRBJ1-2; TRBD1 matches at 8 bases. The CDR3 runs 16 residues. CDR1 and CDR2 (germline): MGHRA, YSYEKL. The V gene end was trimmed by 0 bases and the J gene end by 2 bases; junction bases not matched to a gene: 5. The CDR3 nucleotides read TGCGCCAGCAGCCAAGATCGGACAGGGCGGAACTATGGCTACACCTTC. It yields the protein CASSQDRTGRNYGYTF.